This T cell receptor beta chain comes out of a study of T cell clusters in autoimmune cytopenias. The overall study: TRB sequencing had a median about 55,000 reads and 2,350 distinct clonotypes per sample. The study, taken as a whole, reports: Clustering suggested that physiological T cell clusters were missing in primary autoimmune cytopenia patients. The T cell clusters came from computational analysis alone and lack functional validation.

One tube held mixed TRB-A and TRB-B primer pools for touch-down PCR. TCRdb re-analyzed the multiplex PCR reads; it lists each CDR3 protein once, without DNA. The table for this sample gives under 15,000 distinct CDR3 sequences. Germline V gene data show CDR1 as LNHDA and CDR2 as SQIVND (reference sequence). The CDR3 extends over 15 amino acids. Roughly 38,000 genome equivalents of blood DNA were amplified for TRB. This clonotype is identified as medium-sized from frequency. Its antigen remains unidentified. V usage is TRBV19 and J usage is TRBJ2-3; the TCRdb D gene call, TRBD2, has no DNA to confirm it. The sequence was obtained from a human donor with an autoimmune cytopenia or autoimmune hepatitis (not recorded which). Sequencing used peripheral blood. CDR3 sequence: CASKIAGGLTDTQYF. The full variable domain, rest sourced from reference TRBV19 and TRBJ2-3, is DGGITQSPKYLFRKEGQNVTLSCEQNLNHDAMYWYRQDPGQGLRLIYYSQIVNDFQKGDIAEGYSVSREKKESFPLTVTSAQKNPTAFYLCASKIAGGLTDTQYFGPGTRLTVL.